This T cell receptor (beta chain) was documented in a study of T-cell memory formation after mild COVID-19. V was clipped by 1 base and J by 7 bases, with 10 bases between them. This CDR3 spans 14 amino acids. Germline V CDR1 and CDR2: SNHLY, FYNNEI. Regarding this clonotype: Its antigen is not known.

Whole-study findings and limits: Mostly located in CM and EM were contracting CD4+ clones, with contracting CD8+ clones located in EMRA.

TCRdb processed the 5' RACE reads anew with MiXCR; each CDR3 protein has one entry. Of 250,000 to 400,000 distinct CDR3 sequences listed, 14% were seen once; the top ten hold 21%. The chain employs TRBV2 and TRBJ1-4; D not resolved. This TCR was recovered from a man younger than 35 who had mild COVID-19 (a few samples of this study predate the infection). Cell type and time point are not known. The sample taken for sequencing was PBMCs or a T cell subset sorted from them (not recorded which). The CDR3 DNA follows: TGTGCCAGCAGTGAAGTGATAGGGCCTGAAAAACTGTTTTTT. Protein: CASSEVIGPEKLFF.